These 10 T cell receptor beta chains originate from one sample sequenced in a study of T cell responses to AZD1222 COVID-19 vaccine. TCRdb's table, derived via immunoSEQ multiplex PCR, lists solely in-frame clones and lacks some. Here the sample spans 75,000 to 95,000 clones, around nine tenths being singletons. The specimen was peripheral blood, collected on day 0 of MenACWY control vaccination. Receptors were obtained from an adult in good health.

The genes are TRBV7-9 and TRBJ1-3; D remains ambiguous. Germline CDR1 is SEHNR and CDR2 is FQNEAQ (reference sequence). V was cut by 4 bases and J by 4 bases, with 8 bases left in between. The CDR3 is 13 amino acids. The CDR3 sequence: CASSSQPGNTIYF. CDR3 in DNA: TGTGCCAGCAGCTCTCAGCCAGGAAACACCATATATTTT.

The J gene is TRBJ2-7, the V gene TRBV11-2; D remains ambiguous. This CDR3 has 13 amino acids. CDR1 and CDR2 from the germline V gene are SGHAT and FQNNGV. V was pared by 7 bases and J by 0 bases, with 10 bases between. CDR3 nucleotide sequence: TGTGCCAGCACCATTGGGCCCTCCTACGAGCAGTACTTC. Amino acid sequence: CASTIGPSYEQYF.

CDR3 nucleotides: TGTGCCAGCAGCCCGAGGGCAGGGTGGGTCACTGAAGCTTTCTTT. Translated, it gives CASSPRAGWVTEAFF. The V and J genes are TRBV3-1 (or the pseudogene TRBV3-2) and TRBJ1-1, with D possibly TRBD1 on 5 matching bases. From germline, CDR1 is LGHDT and CDR2 YNNKEL (reference sequence). V shed 4 bases and J shed 4 bases, with 16 bases lying between them. This CDR3 has 15 residues.

This clone was observed a single time. The chain is built from TRBV6-5 and TRBJ2-5, with 11 positions matching TRBD1. The CDR3 covers 16 residues. Germline V gene sequence: CDR1 MNHEY, CDR2 SVGAGI. J lost 5 bases, V lost 0 bases, and 5 bases had no gene match. The CDR3 here is CASSYSWTGGRETQYF. The CDR3 DNA reads TGTGCCAGCAGTTACTCGTGGACAGGGGGCCGGGAGACCCAGTACTTC.

The rearrangement uses TRBV7-3 and TRBJ1-6, with 10 positions matching TRBD1. CDR1 is SGHTA, CDR2 FQGTGA, per germline. The trim removed 4 bases at V and 5 bases at J, leaving 2 bases unmatched. This CDR3 region has 15 residues. The chain's CDR3 is CASSSGTGDNSPLHF. For the CDR3, the DNA is TGTGCCAGCAGCTCCGGGACAGGGGATAATTCACCCCTCCACTTT.

The chain links TRBV19 to TRBJ1-5; possibly TRBD1 for D (6 bases). Per germline, CDR1 LNHDA and CDR2 SQIVND (reference sequence). The CDR3 length is 15 residues. Trimming took off 7 bases at V and 3 bases at J, with 16 bases between the two ends. The CDR3 loop reads CASTNGWTDNQPQHF. CDR3 bases: TGTGCCAGTACCAATGGATGGACAGACAATCAGCCCCAGCATTTT. Full variable domain (remainder filled in from reference TRBV19 and TRBJ1-5): DGGITQSPKYLFRKEGQNVTLSCEQNLNHDAMYWYRQDPGQGLRLIYYSQIVNDFQKGDIAEGYSVSREKKESFPLTVTSAQKNPTAFYLCASTNGWTDNQPQHFGDGTRLSIL.

V is TRBV20-1 and J is TRBJ1-6, with D possibly being TRBD1 (5 bases). The CDR3 is 13 residues long. V was clipped by 3 bases and J by 5 bases, with 8 bases between them. CDR1 and CDR2 (germline): DFQATT, SNEGSKA (reference sequence). CDR3 bases: TGCAGTGCTAGTCCAGGGAATAATTCACCCCTCCACTTT. This codes for CSASPGNNSPLHF.

The rearrangement links TRBV4-1 to TRBJ2-2; the match to TRBD2 covers 11 bases. The junction had 11 bases not matched to a gene; V was cut back by 4 bases and J by 4 bases. Germline CDR1 reads MGHRA; CDR2 reads YSYEKL. This CDR3 is built from 18 residues. CDR3: CASSPLGGSGGATGELFF. Here the CDR3 DNA reads TGCGCCAGCAGCCCCCTAGGAGGTAGCGGGGGGGCCACCGGGGAGCTGTTTTTT.

This clone was detected a few times. The chain joins TRBV5-6 to TRBJ1-5; D remains unclear. V gave up 4 bases and J gave up 0 bases, with 11 bases separating them. The CDR3 loop spans 15 amino acids. From germline, CDR1 is SGHDT and CDR2 YYEEEE. CDR3 sequence: CASSPSIYSNQPQHF. The CDR3 DNA follows: TGTGCCAGCAGCCCGTCAATTTATAGCAATCAGCCCCAGCATTTT.

This rearrangement joins TRBV28 to TRBJ1-1; D is undetermined. Germline loops: CDR1 MDHEN, CDR2 SYDVKM. The CDR3 totals 12 residues. Trimming shortened V by 2 bases and J by 6 bases, and 7 bases separated the two germline ends. CDR3 amino acids: CASSLVDAEAFF. The CDR3 DNA follows: TGTGCCAGCAGTTTAGTTGACGCTGAAGCTTTCTTT.